The text below deals with one T cell receptor (beta chain). These data are taken from a study of patients and donors after allogeneic stem cell transplantation. MiXCR was run by TCRdb on the RT-PCR reads, yielding one entry per CDR3 protein. Of over 400,000 distinct CDR3 sequences in the sample, 15% to 20% were seen once. V lost 2 bases and J lost 4; bases outside the gene matches: 3. Germline V gene sequence: CDR1 MGHRA, CDR2 YSYEKL. The CDR3 runs 15 residues. This sequence originates from a human donor who was either an allogeneic HSCT recipient or a stem cell or donor lymphocyte infusion donor (not recorded which). It is not recorded whose cells these are; they may come from a transplant donor. V gene TRBV4-1 combines with J gene TRBJ2-7, with 12 bases identical to TRBD2. The sequenced sample was blood, either unsorted or a sorted T cell fraction (not recorded which). CDR3 sequence reads: CASSQPSGGAYEQYF. The CDR3 coding sequence is TGCGCCAGCAGCCAACCTAGCGGGGGGGCGTACGAGCAGTACTTC.